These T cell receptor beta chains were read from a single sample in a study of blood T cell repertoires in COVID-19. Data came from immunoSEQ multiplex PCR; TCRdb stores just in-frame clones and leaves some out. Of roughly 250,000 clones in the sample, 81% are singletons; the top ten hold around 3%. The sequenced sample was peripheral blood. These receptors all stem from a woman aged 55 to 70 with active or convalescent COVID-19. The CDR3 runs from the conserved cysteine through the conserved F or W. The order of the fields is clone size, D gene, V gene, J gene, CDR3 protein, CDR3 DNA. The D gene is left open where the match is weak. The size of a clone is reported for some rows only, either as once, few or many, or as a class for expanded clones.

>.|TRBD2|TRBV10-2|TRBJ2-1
CASSTPGLAFYNEQFF
TGCGCCAGCAGTACCCCGGGACTAGCTTTTTACAATGAGCAGTTCTTC
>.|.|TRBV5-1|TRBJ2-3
CASSSAGAVGTDTQYF
TGCGCCAGCAGCTCGGCTGGGGCGGTGGGCACAGATACGCAGTATTTT
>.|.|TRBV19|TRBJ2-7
CASQSRGLYEQYF
TGTGCCAGCCAAAGCAGGGGCCTCTACGAGCAGTACTTC
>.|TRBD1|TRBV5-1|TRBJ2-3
CASSPTGQRADTQYF
TGCGCCAGCAGCCCTACGGGACAGAGAGCAGATACGCAGTATTTT
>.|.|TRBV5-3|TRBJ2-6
CARSLQTVRRANVLTF
TGTGCCAGAAGCTTGCAGACTGTGAGGAGAGCCAACGTCCTGACTTTC
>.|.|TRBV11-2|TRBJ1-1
CASSLDSSGGTEAFF
TGTGCCAGCAGCTTAGACTCATCGGGTGGCACTGAAGCTTTCTTT
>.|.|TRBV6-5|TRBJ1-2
CASTIQGSNYGYTF
TGTGCCAGCACCATTCAGGGGTCTAACTATGGCTACACCTTC
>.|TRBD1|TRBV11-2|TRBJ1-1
CASSLNRGTEAFF
TGTGCCAGCAGCCTGAACAGGGGGACTGAAGCTTTCTTT
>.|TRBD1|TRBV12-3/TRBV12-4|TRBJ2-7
CASRRTGGYEQYF
TGTGCCAGCAGGCGGACAGGGGGCTACGAGCAGTACTTC
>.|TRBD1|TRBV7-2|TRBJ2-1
CASSRVWTGGRDEQFF
TGTGCCAGCAGCCGTGTTTGGACAGGGGGAAGAGATGAGCAGTTCTTC
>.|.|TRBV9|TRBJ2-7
CASSVYDSTYEQYF
TGTGCCAGCAGCGTTTACGACTCAACCTACGAGCAGTACTTC
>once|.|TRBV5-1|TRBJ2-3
CASTAGWVATDTQYF
TGCGCCAGCACCGCAGGGTGGGTGGCCACAGATACGCAGTATTTT
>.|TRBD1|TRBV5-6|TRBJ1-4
CASSIWTGGLEKLFF
TGTGCCAGCAGCATCTGGACAGGGGGCCTAGAAAAACTGTTTTTT
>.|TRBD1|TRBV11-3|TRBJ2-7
CASSFGTGGSYEQYF
TGTGCCAGCAGCTTCGGGACAGGGGGAAGCTACGAGCAGTACTTC
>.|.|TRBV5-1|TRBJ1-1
CASSLDRVWTEAFF
TGCGCCAGCAGCTTGGACAGGGTGTGGACTGAAGCTTTCTTT
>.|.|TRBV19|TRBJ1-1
CASSFQGPRSVAEAFF
TGTGCCAGTAGTTTCCAGGGTCCGCGAAGCGTTGCTGAAGCTTTCTTT
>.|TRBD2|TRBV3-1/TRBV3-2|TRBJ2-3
CASSILAVGDTQYF
TGTGCCAGCAGCATACTAGCGGTGGGAGATACGCAGTATTTT
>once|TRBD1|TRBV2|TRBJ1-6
CASSPQGNYNSPLHF
TGTGCCAGCAGCCCACAGGGGAACTATAATTCACCCCTCCACTTT
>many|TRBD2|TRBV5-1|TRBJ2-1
CASSTTSQTEQFF
TGCGCCAGCAGCACGACTAGCCAGACTGAGCAGTTCTTC
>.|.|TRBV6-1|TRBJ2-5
CASSELETQYF
TGTGCCAGCAGTGAACTGGAGACCCAGTACTTC
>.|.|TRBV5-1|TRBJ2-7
CASSLGNLVPLGGYEQYF
TGCGCCAGCAGCTTGGGCAACCTAGTCCCTCTAGGTGGCTACGAGCAGTACTTC
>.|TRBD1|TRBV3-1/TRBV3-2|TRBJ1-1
CASSPGQGGSFGAFF
TGTGCCAGCAGCCCAGGACAGGGGGGGAGTTTTGGAGCTTTCTTT
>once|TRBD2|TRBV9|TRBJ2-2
CASSVTSGGPWTGELFF
TGTGCCAGCAGCGTAACTAGCGGGGGGCCATGGACCGGGGAGCTGTTTTTT
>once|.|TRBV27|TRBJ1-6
CASSKGEEGSPLHF
TGTGCCAGCAGCAAGGGAGAGGAAGGTTCACCCCTCCACTTT
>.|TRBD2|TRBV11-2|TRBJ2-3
CASSFGTSGTDTQYF
TGTGCCAGCAGCTTTGGGACTAGCGGGACAGATACGCAGTATTTT
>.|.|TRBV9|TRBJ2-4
CASSVGAENIQYF
TGTGCCAGCAGCGTAGGGGCCGAAAACATTCAGTACTTC
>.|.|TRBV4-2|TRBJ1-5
CASSQEWVQGTNQPQHF
TGTGCCAGCAGCCAAGAGTGGGTGCAGGGGACCAATCAGCCCCAGCATTTT
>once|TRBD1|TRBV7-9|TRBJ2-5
CASSLASVTGLSGETQYF
TGTGCCAGCAGTCTAGCATCTGTGACAGGGCTAAGTGGGGAGACCCAGTACTTC
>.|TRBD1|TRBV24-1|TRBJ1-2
CATSDPHRGEANYGYTF
TGTGCCACCAGTGACCCTCACAGGGGGGAAGCTAACTATGGCTACACCTTC
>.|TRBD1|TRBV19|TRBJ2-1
CASHWTGEPINNEQFF
TGTGCCAGCCATTGGACAGGGGAGCCGATAAACAATGAGCAGTTCTTC
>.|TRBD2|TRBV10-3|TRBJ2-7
CAISDWGTSRTSAVGQYF
TGTGCCATCAGTGATTGGGGGACTAGCCGGACTAGCGCTGTGGGGCAGTACTTC
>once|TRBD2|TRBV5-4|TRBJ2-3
CASSFGLAGGPSTDTQYF
TGTGCCAGCAGCTTCGGACTAGCGGGGGGGCCGAGCACAGATACGCAGTATTTT
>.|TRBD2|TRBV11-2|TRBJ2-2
CASSRRTGLAGANTGELFF
TGTGCCAGCAGCCGGAGGACGGGACTAGCGGGGGCGAACACCGGGGAGCTGTTTTTT
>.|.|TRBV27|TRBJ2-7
CASSFHSSSYEQYF
TGTGCCAGCAGTTTCCACTCTAGCTCGTACGAGCAGTACTTC
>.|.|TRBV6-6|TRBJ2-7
CASSLPEDEQYF
TGTGCCAGCAGTCTACCGGAGGACGAGCAGTACTTC
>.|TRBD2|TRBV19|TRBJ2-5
CASSRGGETQYF
TGTGCCAGTAGTAGGGGGGGGGAGACCCAGTACTTC
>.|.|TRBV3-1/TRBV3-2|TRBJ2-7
CASSQYYENEQYF
TGTGCCAGCAGCCAATACTACGAGAACGAGCAGTACTTC
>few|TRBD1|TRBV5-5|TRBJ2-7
CASSLGTGPLGQYF
TGTGCCAGCAGCCTAGGGACAGGCCCCCTCGGGCAGTACTTC
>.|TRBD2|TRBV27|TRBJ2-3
CASSSLGSGGPHTKTDTQYF
TGTGCCAGCAGTTCGTTGGGTAGCGGGGGGCCACACACTAAGACAGATACGCAGTATTTT
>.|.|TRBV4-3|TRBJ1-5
CASSPEEGQPQHF
TGCGCCAGCAGCCCAGAGGAGGGTCAGCCCCAGCATTTT
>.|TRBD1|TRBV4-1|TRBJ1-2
CASSPIGQGANYGYTF
TGCGCCAGCAGCCCCATCGGACAGGGGGCAAACTATGGCTACACCTTC
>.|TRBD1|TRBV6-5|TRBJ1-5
CASSLDRGGNQPQHF
TGTGCCAGCAGTTTGGACAGGGGAGGCAATCAGCCCCAGCATTTT